Here is one T cell receptor (beta chain) with its context. Its specificity is not known. This specimen comes from a study of cytomegalovirus exposure and HLA in healthy donors. Study results and limitations: The CMV antigen specificity of a few CMV-associated chains was confirmed through in vitro analysis. Presence/absence analyses assumed roughly uniform sequencing depth across donors, which may not hold.

This CDR3 region has 15 residues. Germline V gene data show CDR1 as LNHDA and CDR2 as SQIVND (reference sequence). The V gene end was trimmed by 5 bases and the J gene end by 0 bases; junction bases not matched to a gene: 4. PCR employed 60 Vbeta and 13 Jbeta primers. Clones were read by immunoSEQ multiplex PCR, and TCRdb kept only the in-frame ones, dropping some. Seen here are 150,000 or so clones, around 75% observed once, and the top ten hold approximately 2.8%. This clonotype was sampled from a male donor in good health and CMV-seronegative. Sequencing used PBMCs. This chain connects TRBV19 to TRBJ1-1, with 9 bases lining up with TRBD1. The CDR3 reads CASSVDRGVNTEAFF. In DNA form, the CDR3 reads TGTGCCAGTAGTGTCGACAGGGGGGTGAACACTGAAGCTTTCTTT.